The 17 T cell receptor beta chains presented below share a single source sample, sequenced in a study of cytomegalovirus exposure and HLA in healthy donors. The primer mix had 60 Vbeta and 13 Jbeta primers. The assay was immunoSEQ multiplex PCR, and TCRdb's table has in-frame clones only and misses some. The sample shows nearly 200,000 clones, and less than 0.85% sits with its ten largest clones. Specimen: PBMCs. These receptors all stem from a boy aged 5 to 17 in good health and CMV-seronegative.

The V and J genes are TRBV5-1 and TRBJ2-5; TRBD1 might be the D (6 bases). Germline-derived CDR1 and CDR2 are SGHRS and YFSETQ. The CDR3 loop spans 13 amino acids. V lost 4 bases to trimming and J lost 5 bases, with 12 bases between them. CDR3 protein: CASSVRTEETQYF. The CDR3 DNA sequence: TGCGCCAGCAGCGTGCGGACAGAGGAGACCCAGTACTTC. Together with reference TRBV5-1 and TRBJ2-5, the CDR3 gives the full variable domain: KAGVTQTPRYLIKTRGQQVTLSCSPISGHRSVSWYQQTPGQGLQFLFEYFSETQRNKGNFPGRFSGRQFSNSRSEMNVSTLELGDSALYLCASSVRTEETQYFGPGTRLLVL.

V and J are TRBV7-2 and TRBJ1-4, with 9 nucleotides matching TRBD1. The CDR3 contains 15 residues. From germline, CDR1 is SGHTA and CDR2 FQGNSA. Unmatched junction bases numbered 3, after V lost 2 bases and J lost 5 bases. This CDR3 is CASSLRTGENEKLFF. The CDR3 DNA reads TGTGCCAGCAGCTTAAGGACAGGGGAAAATGAAAAACTGTTTTTT.

The chain uses TRBV5-1 and TRBJ1-5; 8 bases map to TRBD1. Germline lookup yields CDR1 SGHRS and CDR2 YFSETQ. The CDR3 loop spans 17 amino acids. V gave up 4 bases and J gave up 0 bases; unmatched junction bases: 9. In DNA form, the CDR3 reads TGCGCCAGCAGCCCAGGACAGGGACTTTATAGCAATCAGCCCCAGCATTTT. Protein: CASSPGQGLYSNQPQHF.

The CDR3 nucleotides read TGTGCCAGCAGCCCCCGGGACAGTCCTCCGGAGCAGTACTTC. Translating gives CASSPRDSPPEQYF. The genes are TRBV7-6 and TRBJ2-5, with 7 nucleotides matching TRBD1. Trimming at V came to 5 bases and at J to 11 bases, leaving 14 bases not matched to a gene. Germline V gene data show CDR1 as SGHVS and CDR2 as FNYEAQ. This CDR3 has 14 residues.

The gene calls are TRBV30 and TRBJ1-1; 7 nucleotides line up with TRBD1. Germline CDR1 is GTSNPN and CDR2 is SVGIG (reference sequence). The CDR3 extends over 14 amino acids. With V trimmed by 5 bases and J by 5 bases, 11 bases remained unmatched. CDR3 sequence: CAWGETGPLTEAFF. CDR3 nucleotides: TGTGCCTGGGGAGAGACAGGGCCGTTAACTGAAGCTTTCTTT.

V usage is TRBV6-5 and J usage is TRBJ1-1; tentative D call: TRBD1 (5 bases). There are 15 residues in the CDR3. The V and J ends lost 2 bases and 3 bases respectively, with 13 bases between them. Germline-derived CDR1 and CDR2 are MNHEY and SVGAGI. CDR3 in amino acids: CASSYEGAIHTEAFF. The CDR3 nucleotides read TGTGCCAGCAGTTACGAAGGGGCTATCCACACTGAAGCTTTCTTT.

The chain recombines TRBV10-3 with TRBJ1-5, with D possibly matching TRBD1 (5 bases). Looked up from germline, CDR1 is ENHRY and CDR2 is SYGVKD. The CDR3 loop spans 14 amino acids. The germline V and J ends were trimmed by 6 bases and 4 bases, with 13 bases remaining between them. The CDR3 protein is CAIRDDSANQPQHF. CDR3 sequence (DNA): TGTGCCATCAGAGACGACAGTGCTAATCAGCCCCAGCATTTT.

This chain connects TRBV6-5 to TRBJ1-1; 9 nucleotides agree with TRBD1. Losses at the gene ends were 6 bases for V and 11 bases for J; bases not matched to a gene: 7. This CDR3 has 12 residues. In germline, CDR1 is MNHEY, CDR2 SVGAGI. CDR3 loop: CASRGQGELAFF. As DNA, the CDR3 is TGTGCCAGCAGGGGACAGGGTGAGTTGGCTTTCTTT.

The V and J genes are TRBV6-5 and TRBJ2-7; 8 bases are a match to TRBD2. CDR3 length: 16 residues. V shed 0 bases, J shed 2 bases, and the junction held 6 bases outside the gene matches. Germline V lookup: CDR1 MNHEY, CDR2 SVGAGI. The CDR3 nucleotides read TGTGCCAGCAGTTACTCTCGGGGGGGGAGTCCCTACGAGCAGTACTTC. It encodes CASSYSRGGSPYEQYF.

The V call is TRBV27, the J call TRBJ2-1; 12 positions match TRBD2. CDR1 MNHEY and CDR2 SMNVEV come from the germline V gene (reference sequence). V shed 2 bases, J shed 6 bases, and the junction held 2 bases outside the gene matches. The CDR3 spans 15 residues. CDR3 bases: TGTGCCAGCAGTTTAGGGACTAGCGGGCGCAATGAGCAGTTCTTC. Its protein is CASSLGTSGRNEQFF.

This rearrangement joins TRBV10-3 to TRBJ2-5; 9 bases fit TRBD2. This CDR3 has 14 residues. Trimming took 8 bases from V and 4 from J; bases not matched to a gene: 8. Germline V gives CDR1 ENHRY, CDR2 SYGVKD. For the CDR3, the DNA is TGTGCCATCTCCCCTAGCGGGGAGGCAGAGACCCAGTACTTC. Translating it yields CAISPSGEAETQYF.

The gene calls are TRBV7-2 and TRBJ1-5; tentative D call: TRBD1 (5 bases). This CDR3 contains 14 residues. With 8 bases removed from V and 0 bases from J, the gap between germline ends came to 11 bases. Per germline, CDR1 SGHTA and CDR2 FQGNSA. The CDR3 here is CASDSYYSNQPQHF. CDR3 coding DNA: TGTGCCAGCGACAGCTATTATAGCAATCAGCCCCAGCATTTT. The entire variable domain, with the rest obtained from reference TRBV7-2 and TRBJ1-5, is as follows: GAGVSQSPSNKVTEKGKDVELRCDPISGHTALYWYRQSLGQGLEFLIYFQGNSAPDKSGLPSDRFSAERTGGSVSTLTIQRTQQEDSAVYLCASDSYYSNQPQHFGDGTRLSIL.

The chain recombines TRBV15 with TRBJ2-2; 7 bases match TRBD1. The CDR3 has 16 amino acids. Germline CDR1 reads LNHNV; CDR2 reads YYDKDF (reference sequence). The V and J ends lost 2 bases and 4 bases, in that order; junction bases with no gene match: 7. CDR3 region: CATSRSTGVGTGELFF. DNA for the CDR3: TGTGCCACCAGCAGATCCACAGGGGTGGGCACCGGGGAGCTGTTTTTT.

V gene TRBV19 combines with J gene TRBJ2-2; D might be TRBD2 (5 bases). The germline gives CDR1 LNHDA, CDR2 SQIVND (reference sequence). The CDR3 extends over 17 amino acids. Between the trimmed V and J ends, which lost 0 bases and 4 bases, there was a span of 15 bases. This CDR3 is CASSIDRGSRGTGELFF. The CDR3 DNA reads as TGTGCCAGTAGTATAGATCGTGGCAGCCGGGGCACCGGGGAGCTGTTTTTT.

V usage is TRBV2 and J usage is TRBJ2-3; 10 bases fit TRBD2. The CDR3 spans 15 residues. The J segment lost 4 bases and the V segment lost 6 bases, leaving 7 bases of the junction unmatched. Germline values: CDR1 SNHLY, CDR2 FYNNEI. The CDR3 protein is CASRELAGRADTQYF. Written as DNA, the CDR3 is TGTGCCAGCAGAGAACTAGCGGGGAGAGCAGATACGCAGTATTTT.

The chain combines TRBV25-1 with TRBJ1-1, with D possibly TRBD1 on 5 matching bases. There are 15 residues in the CDR3. Deletions cut 3 bases from V and 4 bases from J, with 15 bases between. The V gene's germline CDR1 is MGHDK and CDR2 SYGVNS. In DNA form, the CDR3 reads TGTGCCAGCAGTGATTCAGGGAACGTGGGCACTGAAGCTTTCTTT. Translated: CASSDSGNVGTEAFF.

Notes on this clone: Its ends do not fully match the called genes, so a read error is possible. The chain combines TRBV28 with TRBJ1-4; 8 positions match TRBD1. CDR1 is MDHEN and CDR2 is SYDVKM in the germline V gene. CDR3 length: 13 residues. CDR3: CAGSGQGGEKLFF. The CDR3 DNA is TGTGCCGGCAGTGGACAGGGAGGCGAAAAACTGTTTTTT.